This entry lists 23 T cell receptor beta chains sequenced from one sample in a study of OX40 agonist ivuxolimab in advanced cancers. Only in-frame clones appear in the TCRdb table, and some are missing; sequencing was by immunoSEQ multiplex PCR. Among 75,000 to 100,000 clones listed, roughly nine tenths were seen once. Here the sequenced sample was CD4+ or CD8+ T cells sorted from blood, taken in a trial of the OX40 agonist ivuxolimab. These receptors all come from an adult with an advanced solid tumor such as melanoma, head and neck, liver or kidney cancer.

V and J are TRBV11-2 and TRBJ2-1, with D tentatively TRBD2 (6 bases). Trimming took off 0 bases at V and 5 bases at J, with 11 bases between the two ends. The CDR3 covers 15 residues. The germline gives CDR1 SGHAT, CDR2 FQNNGV. The CDR3 region has the DNA TGTGCCAGCAGCTTAGATCGGGGACTTAACAATGAGCAGTTCTTC. It encodes CASSLDRGLNNEQFF.

The rearrangement links TRBV11-1 to TRBJ1-1; D ambiguous. Looked up from germline, CDR1 is SGHAT and CDR2 is FQDESV (reference sequence). This CDR3 has 13 residues. V was trimmed by 2 bases and J by 11 bases, leaving 15 bases between them. CDR3 nucleotides: TGTGCCAGCAGCTTACGGACCGCCACGAGGGCTTTCTTT. It codes for CASSLRTATRAFF.

This chain connects TRBV5-6 to TRBJ1-2; the match to TRBD1 covers 7 bases. V lost 0 bases and J lost 4; bases outside the gene matches: 9. CDR3 length: 16 amino acids. Germline-derived CDR1 and CDR2 are SGHDT and YYEEEE. CDR3 sequence reads: CASSLGRQGGSYGYTF. The CDR3 nucleotides read TGTGCCAGCAGCTTGGGCCGACAGGGAGGCTCCTATGGCTACACCTTC.

The chain uses TRBV29-1 and TRBJ2-7; either TRBD1 or TRBD2 may supply D (7 bases each). Germline loops: CDR1 SQVTM, CDR2 ANQGSEA. Trimming took 3 bases from V and 5 from J, leaving 11 bases between them. CDR3 length equals 12 residues. The CDR3 DNA reads as TGCAGCGTTGACGCAGGGGGGGACGAGCAGTACTTC. This gives the protein CSVDAGGDEQYF.

The rearrangement joins TRBV6-1 to TRBJ2-4, with D perhaps matching TRBD1 (6 bases). V was cut by 4 bases and J by 2 bases, with 15 bases left in between. In germline, CDR1 is MNHNS, CDR2 SASEGT. The CDR3 is 16 amino acids. CDR3 protein: CASSVQGSWTKNIQYF. CDR3 nucleotides: TGTGCCAGCAGTGTCCAGGGGTCGTGGACCAAAAACATTCAGTACTTC.

The chain carries TRBV6-6 and TRBJ2-2; D may correspond to TRBD1 or TRBD2 (5 bases each). This CDR3 spans 13 amino acids. Trimming pared 9 bases from V and 3 bases from J, leaving 11 bases between. The germline V gene encodes CDR1 MNHNY and CDR2 SVGAGI (reference sequence). CDR3 in DNA: TGTGCCAGTAGCGAAGGGGACACCGGGGAGCTGTTTTTT. This translates into CASSEGDTGELFF.

DNA for the CDR3: TGTGCCAGCGGGGGACAGGGTTTTTTGGGCGAGCAGTACTTC. Translated: CASGGQGFLGEQYF. This chain links TRBV7-2 with TRBJ2-7; 9 bases line up with TRBD1. The CDR3 extends over 14 amino acids. The germline V gene has CDR1 SGHTA and CDR2 FQGNSA. The V segment lost 8 bases and the J segment 6 bases; nucleotides outside the gene matches: 11.

This clone was detected once. The chain combines TRBV11-3 with TRBJ2-3; unclear D gene. Per germline, CDR1 SGHNT and CDR2 YENEEA. The CDR3 spans 15 residues. The V gene lost 0 bases and the J gene lost 2 bases, with 9 bases spanning the gap. The CDR3 sequence: CASSLERVDTDTQYF. The CDR3 DNA is TGTGCCAGCAGCTTAGAGCGAGTCGACACAGATACGCAGTATTTT. Drawing the rest from reference TRBV11-3 and TRBJ2-3, the complete variable domain is EAGVVQSPRYKIIEKKQPVAFWCNPISGHNTLYWYLQNLGQGPELLIRYENEEAVDDSQLPKDRFSAERLKGVDSTLKIQPAELGDSAVYLCASSLERVDTDTQYFGPGTRLTVL.

This clone was observed once. The genes are TRBV6-5 and TRBJ2-6; D is possibly TRBD1 (5 bases). V was cut by 1 base and J by 3 bases, with 7 bases left in between. The germline V gene encodes CDR1 MNHEY and CDR2 SVGAGI. CDR3 length equals 15 residues. CDR3 sequence (DNA): TGTGCCAGCAGTTACTGGGGCAGTGGGGCCAACGTCCTGACTTTC. Translated, it gives CASSYWGSGANVLTF.

The chain employs TRBV7-2 and TRBJ2-1; 7 nucleotides align to TRBD2. The CDR3 spans 15 residues. Germline V gene data show CDR1 as SGHTA and CDR2 as FQGNSA. J was trimmed by 9 bases and V by 2 bases; bases with no gene match: 10. The CDR3 loop is CASSLNSGRVGEQFF. Written as DNA, the CDR3 is TGTGCCAGCAGCTTAAATTCAGGGAGGGTCGGTGAGCAGTTCTTC. Full variable domain (remainder filled in from reference TRBV7-2 and TRBJ2-1): GAGVSQSPSNKVTEKGKDVELRCDPISGHTALYWYRQSLGQGLEFLIYFQGNSAPDKSGLPSDRFSAERTGGSVSTLTIQRTQQEDSAVYLCASSLNSGRVGEQFFGPGTRLTVL.

The chain couples TRBV14 to TRBJ2-1, with unresolved D. This CDR3 has 15 residues. Trimming left V 4 bases short and J 7 bases short, with 17 bases between. CDR1 and CDR2 from the germline V gene are SGHDN and FVKESK. The CDR3 is CASSLLGWVGNEQFF. The CDR3, as DNA: TGTGCCAGCAGCCTTTTAGGGTGGGTGGGAAATGAGCAGTTCTTC.

The chain carries TRBV7-9 and TRBJ2-7; D not resolved. Trimming shortened V by 5 bases and J by 3 bases, and 8 bases separated the two germline ends. The germline V gene encodes CDR1 SEHNR and CDR2 FQNEAQ (reference sequence). CDR3 length: 12 amino acids. The CDR3: CASSHDHYEQYF. CDR3 nucleotide sequence: TGTGCCAGCAGCCATGACCACTACGAGCAGTACTTC.

The gene calls are TRBV28 and TRBJ2-7; D is uncertain. Germline V gene data show CDR1 as MDHEN and CDR2 as SYDVKM. Deletions cut 2 bases from V and 6 bases from J, with 8 bases between. The CDR3 runs to 12 residues. The CDR3 protein is CASSLARREQYF. DNA for the CDR3: TGTGCCAGCAGTTTAGCCAGACGCGAGCAGTACTTC. The full variable domain, in which reference TRBV28 and TRBJ2-7 provide the parts outside the CDR3, is DVKVTQSSRYLVKRTGEKVFLECVQDMDHENMFWYRQDPGLGLRLIYFSYDVKMKEKGDIPEGYSVSREKKERFSLILESASTNQTSMYLCASSLARREQYFGPGTRLTVT.

The chain links TRBV11-2 to TRBJ2-7, with D maybe TRBD2 (6 bases). The CDR3 has 16 residues. CDR1 is SGHAT and CDR2 is FQNNGV in the germline V gene. The V gene lost 1 base and the J gene lost 4 bases, with 17 bases spanning the gap. The CDR3 DNA follows: TGTGCCAGCAGCTTAGTAGCGGCTAGCGCCGGATACGAGCAGTACTTC. Translated: CASSLVAASAGYEQYF. Drawing the rest from reference TRBV11-2 and TRBJ2-7, the complete variable domain is EAGVAQSPRYKIIEKRQSVAFWCNPISGHATLYWYQQILGQGPKLLIQFQNNGVVDDSQLPKDRFSAERLKGVDSTLKIQPAKLEDSAVYLCASSLVAASAGYEQYFGPGTRLTVT.

The CDR3 loop reads CASLGVTDTQYF. For the CDR3, the DNA is TGTGCCAGCCTAGGGGTCACAGATACGCAGTATTTT. The V call is TRBV28, the J call TRBJ2-3, with D perhaps matching TRBD1 (5 bases). The CDR3 length is 12 residues. Germline V gene sequence: CDR1 MDHEN, CDR2 SYDVKM. The V gene lost 8 bases and the J gene lost 2 bases, with 8 bases spanning the gap.

This rearrangement joins TRBV7-2 to TRBJ2-7; TRBD2 matches at 10 bases. Germline trimming cut 5 bases from V and 4 bases from J; bases unmatched to any gene: 8. From germline, CDR1 is SGHTA and CDR2 FQGNSA. This CDR3 is built from 15 residues. The CDR3 here is CASSPGLASTYEQYF. As DNA, the CDR3 is TGTGCCAGCAGCCCGGGACTAGCGAGCACATACGAGCAGTACTTC. The full variable domain, in which reference TRBV7-2 and TRBJ2-7 provide the parts outside the CDR3, is GAGVSQSPSNKVTEKGKDVELRCDPISGHTALYWYRQSLGQGLEFLIYFQGNSAPDKSGLPSDRFSAERTGGSVSTLTIQRTQQEDSAVYLCASSPGLASTYEQYFGPGTRLTVT.

The table lists this clone with a count of one. The chain combines TRBV10-3 with TRBJ1-1; D is undetermined. V lost 5 bases to trimming and J lost 1 base, with 8 bases between them. CDR3 length: 13 residues. In germline, CDR1 is ENHRY, CDR2 SYGVKD. CDR3 region: CAISLRENTEAFF. CDR3 nucleotides: TGTGCCATCAGTCTGAGGGAGAACACTGAAGCTTTCTTT.

In this sample, this clone turned up once. The CDR3 reads CASSPRTLLSYGYTF. CDR3 in DNA: TGTGCCAGCTCACCACGGACTCTCTTGAGCTATGGCTACACCTTC. The chain couples TRBV18 to TRBJ1-2, with D unresolved. This CDR3 has 15 amino acids. Germline V gene data show CDR1 as KGHSH and CDR2 as LQKENI. The V and J ends lost 1 base and 4 bases respectively, with 13 bases between them.

With respect to this clone: At one of its ends the junction is not consistent with the germline gene, which may arise from a read error. The same CDR3 is also encoded by other DNA sequences in this sample. This chain connects TRBV7-2 to TRBJ2-2, with unresolved D. The CDR3 loop spans 12 amino acids. CDR1 and CDR2 (germline): SGHTA, FQGNSA. The CDR3 DNA sequence: TGTGCCAGCAGTCGACACACTGGGGAGCTGTTTTTT. It encodes CASSRHTGELFF.

This rearrangement joins TRBV4-1 to TRBJ2-7; D not certain. Germline V gene lookup returns CDR1 MGHRA and CDR2 YSYEKL. The CDR3 has 13 residues. Trimming removed 0 bases from V and 4 bases from J, with 7 bases in between. Written as DNA, the CDR3 is TGCGCCAGCAGCCAAGAACCGGGTTACGAGCAGTACTTC. Amino acids: CASSQEPGYEQYF.

The J gene is TRBJ2-3, the V gene TRBV4-2; no clear D gene. Germline loops: CDR1 LGHNA, CDR2 YNFKEQ. The CDR3 extends over 14 amino acids. V was pared by 3 bases and J by 4 bases, with 11 bases between. The CDR3 loop reads CASSQKKSSDTQYF. In DNA, the CDR3 is TGTGCCAGCAGCCAGAAGAAGTCGTCAGATACGCAGTATTTT.

The chain is built from TRBV6-6 and TRBJ2-5; the D gene is possibly TRBD2 (5 bases). TRBJ2-7 explains the end of the DNA better; the J call may be wrong. CDR1 is MNHNY and CDR2 is SVGAGI in the germline V gene (reference sequence). This CDR3 is 12 amino acids long. The CDR3 bases are TGTGCCAGCAGTTGGGGAGCCTACGAGCAGTACTTC. Its protein product is CASSWGAYEQYF.

V is TRBV7-2 and J is TRBJ1-1, with D perhaps TRBD1 (6 bases). The CDR3 loop spans 13 amino acids. CDR1 is SGHTA and CDR2 is FQGNSA in the germline V gene. Trimming pared 3 bases from V and 5 bases from J, leaving 10 bases between. The CDR3 region has the DNA TGTGCCAGCAGCTTCGGGGGGCGGACTGAAGCTTTCTTT. Translated, it gives CASSFGGRTEAFF.